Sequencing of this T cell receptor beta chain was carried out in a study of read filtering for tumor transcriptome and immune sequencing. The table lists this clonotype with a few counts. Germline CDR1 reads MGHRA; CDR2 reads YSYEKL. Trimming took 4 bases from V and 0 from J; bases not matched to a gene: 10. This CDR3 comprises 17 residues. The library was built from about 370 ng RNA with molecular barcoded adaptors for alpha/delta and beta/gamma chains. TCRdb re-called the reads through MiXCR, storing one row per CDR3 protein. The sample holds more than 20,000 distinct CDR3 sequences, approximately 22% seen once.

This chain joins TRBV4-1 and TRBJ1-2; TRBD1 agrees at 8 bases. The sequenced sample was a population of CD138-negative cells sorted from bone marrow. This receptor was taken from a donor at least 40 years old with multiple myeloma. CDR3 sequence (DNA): TGCGCCAGCAGCCCCGGGACAGGTCGCGGAGCTAACTATGGCTACACCTTC. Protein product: CASSPGTGRGANYGYTF.